This passage covers 5 T cell receptor beta chains from one sample sequenced in a study of Graves' ophthalmopathy and Graves' hyperthyroidism. RNA transcripts were the source from which TCR beta CDR3 regions were amplified. First-round RT-PCR used HTBI primers; second-round multiplex PCR followed. TCRdb analysed the multiplex PCR reads with MiXCR anew, one entry per CDR3 protein. Altogether around 670,000 distinct CDR3 sequences are present, approximately 40% being singletons, with the ten largest covering 44%. The specimen was peripheral blood. The receptors come from an adult man with Graves' ophthalmopathy.

This clonotype was detected many times. V and J are TRBV2 and TRBJ2-1; D might be TRBD2 (5 bases). V lost 4 bases and J lost 9, with 13 bases in between. Germline V gene lookup returns CDR1 SNHLY and CDR2 FYNNEI. This CDR3 comprises 13 residues. CDR3 in amino acids: CASSVVLEGEQFF. The CDR3 region has the DNA TGTGCCAGCAGTGTGGTGTTAGAGGGTGAGCAGTTCTTC.

This rearrangement joins TRBV20-1 to TRBJ1-6; TRBD1 agrees at 9 bases. J lost 10 bases, V lost 5 bases, and 6 bases had no gene match. CDR1 is DFQATT and CDR2 is SNEGSKA in the germline V gene (reference sequence). This CDR3 has 13 amino acids. The CDR3 DNA reads TGCAGTGCTCGGACAGGGGTCGGGTCACCCCTCCACTTT. It specifies CSARTGVGSPLHF.

In this sample, this clonotype turned up a few times. The chain links TRBV19 to TRBJ1-5, with no clear D. From germline, CDR1 is LNHDA and CDR2 SQIVND (reference sequence). The CDR3 spans 14 residues. Trimming shortened V by 5 bases and J by 3 bases, and 11 bases separated the two germline ends. The DNA for the CDR3 is TGTGCCAGTAGTCAGAGTGTTTTCAATCAGCCCCAGCATTTT. Translation gives CASSQSVFNQPQHF.

The genes are TRBV4-1 and TRBJ2-5; 13 bases match TRBD2. Unmatched junction bases numbered 10, after V lost 5 bases and J lost 4 bases. CDR1 and CDR2 (germline): MGHRA, YSYEKL. The CDR3 length is 17 residues. CDR3 coding DNA: TGCGCCAGCAGCTCCAACCGACTAGCGGGGGGCGGAGAGACCCAGTACTTC. Encoded protein: CASSSNRLAGGGETQYF.

The J gene is TRBJ2-7, the V gene TRBV7-9, with unresolved D. Germline V CDR1 and CDR2: SEHNR, FQNEAQ (reference sequence). The CDR3 runs to 14 residues. The V end was cut by 5 bases, the J end by 1 base, with 12 bases between. The CDR3 reads CASSPRPPSYEQYF. CDR3 nucleotides: TGTGCCAGCAGCCCCCGGCCTCCTTCCTACGAGCAGTACTTC. Filled out from reference TRBV7-9 and TRBJ2-7, the complete variable domain reads DTGVSQNPRHKITKRGQNVTFRCDPISEHNRLYWYRQTLGQGPEFLTYFQNEAQLEKSRLLSDRFSAERPKGSFSTLEIQRTEQGDSAMYLCASSPRPPSYEQYFGPGTRLTVT.